This T cell receptor beta chain emerged from a study of cytomegalovirus exposure and HLA in healthy donors. On this clone itself: The antigen remains unidentified.

PCR primers comprised 60 Vbeta and 13 Jbeta primers. Profiled with immunoSEQ multiplex PCR; TCRdb holds only in-frame clones, not every one. Of over 150,000 clones in the sample, roughly 80% were seen once. The germline CDR1 and CDR2 sequences are MDHEN and SYDVKM. Trimming took 5 bases from V and 6 from J; bases not matched to a gene: 10. The CDR3 consists of 16 residues. Study-wide findings and caveats: Later work found most CMV-associated TCR beta chains apparently HLA-restricted.

What was sequenced was PBMCs. The rearrangement joins TRBV28 to TRBJ2-2, with 9 bases identical to TRBD1. This clonotype originated in a woman aged 25 to 39 in good health and CMV-seropositive. CDR3 sequence: CASSPAGQGSPGELFF. The CDR3 nucleotides are TGTGCCAGCAGTCCCGCGGGACAGGGATCGCCCGGGGAGCTGTTTTTT.